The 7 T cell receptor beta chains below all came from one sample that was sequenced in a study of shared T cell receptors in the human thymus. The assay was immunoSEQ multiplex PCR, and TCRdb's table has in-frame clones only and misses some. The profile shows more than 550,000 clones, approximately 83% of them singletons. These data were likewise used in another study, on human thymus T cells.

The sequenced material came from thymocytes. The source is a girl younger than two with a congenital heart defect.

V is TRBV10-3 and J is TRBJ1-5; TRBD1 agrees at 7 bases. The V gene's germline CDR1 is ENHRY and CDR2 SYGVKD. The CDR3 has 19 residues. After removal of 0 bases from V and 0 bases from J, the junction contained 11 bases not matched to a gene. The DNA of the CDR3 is TGTGCCATCAGTGAGTCCATCCCGGGACAGCAATATAGCAATCAGCCCCAGCATTTT. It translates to CAISESIPGQQYSNQPQHF.

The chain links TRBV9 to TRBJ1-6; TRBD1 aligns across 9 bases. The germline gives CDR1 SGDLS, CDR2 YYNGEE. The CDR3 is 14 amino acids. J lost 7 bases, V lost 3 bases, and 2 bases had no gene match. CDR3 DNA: TGTGCCAGCAGCGATGGGACAGGGAATTCACCCCTCCACTTT. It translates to CASSDGTGNSPLHF.

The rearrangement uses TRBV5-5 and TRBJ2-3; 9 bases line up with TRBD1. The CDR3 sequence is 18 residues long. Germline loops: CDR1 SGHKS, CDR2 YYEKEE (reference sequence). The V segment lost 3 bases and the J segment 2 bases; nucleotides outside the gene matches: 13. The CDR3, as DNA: TGTGCCAGCAGCTCCCATAGGGGTCGGGACAGGGACACAGATACGCAGTATTTT. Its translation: CASSSHRGRDRDTDTQYF.

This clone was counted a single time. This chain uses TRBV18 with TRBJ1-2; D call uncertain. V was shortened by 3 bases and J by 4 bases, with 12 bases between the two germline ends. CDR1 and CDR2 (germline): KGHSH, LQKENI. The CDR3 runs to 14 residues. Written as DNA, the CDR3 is TGTGCCAGCTCACCCCCCAGACTACTCTATGGCTACACCTTC. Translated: CASSPPRLLYGYTF. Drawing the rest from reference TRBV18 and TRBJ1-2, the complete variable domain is NAGVMQNPRHLVRRRGQEARLRCSPMKGHSHVYWYRQLPEEGLKFMVYLQKENIIDESGMPKERFSAEFPKEGPSILRIQQVVRGDSAAYFCASSPPRLLYGYTFGSGTRLTVV.

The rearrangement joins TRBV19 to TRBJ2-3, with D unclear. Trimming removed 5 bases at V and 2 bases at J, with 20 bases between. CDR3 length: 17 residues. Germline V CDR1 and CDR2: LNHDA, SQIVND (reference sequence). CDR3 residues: CASSSFRESRLTDTQYF. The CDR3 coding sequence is TGTGCCAGTAGTTCCTTCCGCGAGAGCCGACTCACAGATACGCAGTATTTT.

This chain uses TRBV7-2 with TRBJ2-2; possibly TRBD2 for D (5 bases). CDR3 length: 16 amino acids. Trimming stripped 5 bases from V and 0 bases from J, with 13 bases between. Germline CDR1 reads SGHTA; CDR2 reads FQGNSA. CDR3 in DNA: TGTGCCAGCAGCCCACCCAAGGGAGCGAACACCGGGGAGCTGTTTTTT. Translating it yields CASSPPKGANTGELFF.

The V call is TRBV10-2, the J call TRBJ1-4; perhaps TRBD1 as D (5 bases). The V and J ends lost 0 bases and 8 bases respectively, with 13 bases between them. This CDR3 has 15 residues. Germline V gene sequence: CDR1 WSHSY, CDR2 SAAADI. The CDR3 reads CASSESIGAPEKLFF. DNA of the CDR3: TGCGCCAGCAGTGAGTCGATTGGGGCTCCGGAAAAACTGTTTTTT.